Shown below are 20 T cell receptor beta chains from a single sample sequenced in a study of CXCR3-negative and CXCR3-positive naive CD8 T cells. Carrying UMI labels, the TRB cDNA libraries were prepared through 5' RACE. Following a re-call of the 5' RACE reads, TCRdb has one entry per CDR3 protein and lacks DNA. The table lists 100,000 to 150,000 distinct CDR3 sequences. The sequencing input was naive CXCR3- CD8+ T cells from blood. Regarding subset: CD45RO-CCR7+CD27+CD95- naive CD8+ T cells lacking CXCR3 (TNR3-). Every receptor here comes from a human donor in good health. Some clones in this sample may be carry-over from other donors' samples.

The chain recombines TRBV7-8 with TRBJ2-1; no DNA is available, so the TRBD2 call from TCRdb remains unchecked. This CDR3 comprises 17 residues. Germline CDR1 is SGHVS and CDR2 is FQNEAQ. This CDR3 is CASSPTSGRALGNEQFF.

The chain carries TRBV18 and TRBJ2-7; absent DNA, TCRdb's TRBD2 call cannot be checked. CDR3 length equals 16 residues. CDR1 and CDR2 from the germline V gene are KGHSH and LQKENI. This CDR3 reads CASSPVSRGLAYEQYF.

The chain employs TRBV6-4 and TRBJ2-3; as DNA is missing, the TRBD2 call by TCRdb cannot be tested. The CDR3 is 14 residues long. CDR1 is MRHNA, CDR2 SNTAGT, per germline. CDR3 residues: CATRDPYTTDTQYF.

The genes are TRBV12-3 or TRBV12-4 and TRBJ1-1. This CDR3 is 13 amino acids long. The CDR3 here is CASSPVRVTEAFF.

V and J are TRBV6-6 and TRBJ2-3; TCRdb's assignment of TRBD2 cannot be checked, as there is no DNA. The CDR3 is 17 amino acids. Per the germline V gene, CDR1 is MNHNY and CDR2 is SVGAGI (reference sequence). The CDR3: CASSDGTSGPSTDTQYF.

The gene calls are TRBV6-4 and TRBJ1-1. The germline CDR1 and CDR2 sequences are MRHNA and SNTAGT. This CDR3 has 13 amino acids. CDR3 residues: CASSHDHNTEAFF.

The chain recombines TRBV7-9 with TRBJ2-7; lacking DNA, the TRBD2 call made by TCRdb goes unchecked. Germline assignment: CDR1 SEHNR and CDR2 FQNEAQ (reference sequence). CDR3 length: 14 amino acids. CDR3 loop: CASSSTSGIYEQYF.

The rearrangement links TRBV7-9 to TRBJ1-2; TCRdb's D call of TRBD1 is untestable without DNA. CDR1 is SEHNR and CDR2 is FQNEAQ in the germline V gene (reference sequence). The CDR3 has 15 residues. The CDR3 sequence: CASTSQTGTDYGYTF.

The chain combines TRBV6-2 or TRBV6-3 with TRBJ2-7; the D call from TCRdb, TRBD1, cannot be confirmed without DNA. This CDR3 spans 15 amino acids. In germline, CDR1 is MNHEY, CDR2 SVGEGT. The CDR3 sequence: CASRSFRDPPYEQYF.

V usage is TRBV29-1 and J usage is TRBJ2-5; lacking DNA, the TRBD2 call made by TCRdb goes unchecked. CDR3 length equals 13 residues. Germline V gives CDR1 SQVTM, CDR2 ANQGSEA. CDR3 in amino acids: CSGELAGGETQYF.

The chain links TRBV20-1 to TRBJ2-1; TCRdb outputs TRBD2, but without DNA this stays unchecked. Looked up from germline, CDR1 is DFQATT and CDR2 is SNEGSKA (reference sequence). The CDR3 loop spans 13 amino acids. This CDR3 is CSARPSGGAPQFF.

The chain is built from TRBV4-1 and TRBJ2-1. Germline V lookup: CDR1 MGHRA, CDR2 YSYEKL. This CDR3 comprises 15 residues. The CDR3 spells CASSHPAFSYNEQFF.

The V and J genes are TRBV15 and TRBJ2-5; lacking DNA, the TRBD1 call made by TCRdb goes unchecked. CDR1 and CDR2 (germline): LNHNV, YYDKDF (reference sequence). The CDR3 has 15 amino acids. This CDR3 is CATSREGERGETQYF.

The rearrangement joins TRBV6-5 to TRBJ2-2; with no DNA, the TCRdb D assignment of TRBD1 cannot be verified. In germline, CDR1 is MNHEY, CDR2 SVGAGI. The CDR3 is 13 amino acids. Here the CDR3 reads CASSPRVTGELFF.

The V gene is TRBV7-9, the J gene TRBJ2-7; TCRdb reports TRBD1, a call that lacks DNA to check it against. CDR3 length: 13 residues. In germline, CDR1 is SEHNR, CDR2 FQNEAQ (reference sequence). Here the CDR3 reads CASSFPGSYEHYF. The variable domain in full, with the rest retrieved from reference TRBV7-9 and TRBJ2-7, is DTGVSQNPRHKITKRGQNVTFRCDPISEHNRLYWYRQTLGQGPEFLTYFQNEAQLEKSRLLSDRFSAERPKGSFSTLEIQRTEQGDSAMYLCASSFPGSYEHYFGPGTRLTVT.

The CDR3 spells CASSYRTGDEQFF. The chain is built from TRBV6-5 and TRBJ2-1; as DNA is missing, the TRBD1 call by TCRdb cannot be tested. This CDR3 has 13 amino acids. Germline V gene data show CDR1 as MNHEY and CDR2 as SVGAGI.

This CDR3 is CASIPRLAGAPRGGELFF. The genes are TRBV9 and TRBJ2-2; the D call of TRBD2 rests on TCRdb alone, since no DNA is present to check it. The CDR3 covers 18 residues. The germline V gene encodes CDR1 SGDLS and CDR2 YYNGEE.

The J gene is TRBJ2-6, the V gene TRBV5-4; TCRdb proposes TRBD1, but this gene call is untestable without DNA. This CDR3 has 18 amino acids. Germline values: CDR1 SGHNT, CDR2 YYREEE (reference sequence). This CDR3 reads CASRLTPGVLSGANVLTF.

The CDR3 loop is CASSLAAGNSEQFF. This rearrangement joins TRBV7-6 to TRBJ2-1; the TCRdb D gene call, TRBD2, has no DNA to confirm it. The CDR3 loop spans 14 amino acids. Germline CDR1 is SGHVS and CDR2 is FNYEAQ.

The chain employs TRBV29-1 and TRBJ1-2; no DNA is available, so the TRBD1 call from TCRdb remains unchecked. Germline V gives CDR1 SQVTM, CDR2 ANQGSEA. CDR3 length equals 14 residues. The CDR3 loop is CSVEDWTGTYGYTF.